The T cell receptor (beta chain) under discussion was sequenced for a study of CD8 T cells in ankylosing spondylitis. In TCRdb, the 5' RACE reads were re-called with MiXCR into one record per CDR3 protein. The data hold just under 350,000 distinct CDR3 sequences, with roughly 14% observed a single time. This clonotype has more than one count but fewer than ten. The antigen is undetermined. Germline CDR1 reads DFQATT; CDR2 reads SNEGSKA (reference sequence). V was trimmed by 1 base and J by 5 bases, leaving 13 bases between them. This CDR3 region has 14 residues. Study-level findings and limits: Reportedly, disease-linked clones are significantly enriched in ankylosing spondylitis patients' matched synovial fluid. Roughly eight highly homologous variants made up a TCR beta motif that seemed to typify ankylosing spondylitis blood.

The rearrangement links TRBV20-1 to TRBJ2-3, with a tentative D call TRBD1 (6 bases). The specimen sequenced was blood, either unsorted or a sorted T cell fraction (not recorded which). The receptor was isolated from a male donor with ankylosing spondylitis or in good health (not recorded which). This CDR3 reads CSARVNRVKDTQYF. The DNA of the CDR3 is TGCAGTGCTAGAGTTAACAGGGTGAAAGATACGCAGTATTTT.